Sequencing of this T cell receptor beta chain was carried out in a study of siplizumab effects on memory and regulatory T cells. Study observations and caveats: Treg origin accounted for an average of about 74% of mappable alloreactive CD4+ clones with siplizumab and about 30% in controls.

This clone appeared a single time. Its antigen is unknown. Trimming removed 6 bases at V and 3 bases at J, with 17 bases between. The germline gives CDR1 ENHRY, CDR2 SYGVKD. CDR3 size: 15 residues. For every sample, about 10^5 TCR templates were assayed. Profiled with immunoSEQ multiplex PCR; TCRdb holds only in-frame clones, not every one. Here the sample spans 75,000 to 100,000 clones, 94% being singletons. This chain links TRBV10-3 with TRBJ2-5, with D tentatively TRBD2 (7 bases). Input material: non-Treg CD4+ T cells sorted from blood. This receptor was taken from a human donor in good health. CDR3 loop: CAIRKGGGVKETQYF. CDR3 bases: TGTGCCATCAGAAAGGGGGGGGGAGTTAAAGAGACCCAGTACTTC.